Presented here are 18 T cell receptor beta chains from one specimen sequenced in a study of T cells in Graves' hyperthyroidism and ophthalmopathy. Researchers took RNA transcripts and amplified the TCR beta CDR3 regions from them. First-round RT-PCR targeting the TCR CDR3 was performed with the HTBI primer set. TCRdb analysed the multiplex PCR reads with MiXCR anew, one entry per CDR3 protein. Counted here are fewer than 900,000 distinct CDR3 sequences, over 15% occurring once; the ten biggest clones make up 15% to 20%. Material: blood. Receptor source: a woman in her forties or fifties with Graves' hyperthyroidism that later progressed to Graves' ophthalmopathy.

This clonotype was recorded at least ten times. V gene TRBV9 combines with J gene TRBJ1-2, with 8 bases matching TRBD1. V gave up 3 bases and J gave up 0 bases; unmatched junction bases: 7. The CDR3 runs 16 residues. From germline, CDR1 is SGDLS and CDR2 YYNGEE. CDR3 nucleotide sequence: TGTGCCAGCAGCGCTAGACGGACAGGGACTAACTATGGCTACACCTTC. This gives the protein CASSARRTGTNYGYTF. The full variable domain, completed using reference TRBV9 and TRBJ1-2, is DSGVTQTPKHLITATGQRVTLRCSPRSGDLSVYWYQQSLDQGLQFLIQYYNGEERAKGNILERFSAQQFPDLHSELNLSSLELGDSALYFCASSARRTGTNYGYTFGSGTRLTVV.

This chain uses TRBV20-1 with TRBJ1-4; D not resolved. V lost 0 bases and J lost 2, with 16 bases in between. Germline V CDR1 and CDR2: DFQATT, SNEGSKA (reference sequence). This CDR3 is 17 amino acids long. CDR3 sequence reads: CSARDLNRDETNEKLFF. In DNA, the CDR3 is TGCAGTGCTAGAGACCTTAACCGTGACGAGACTAATGAAAAACTGTTTTTT.

This clonotype was seen ten or more times. The chain is built from TRBV3-1 and TRBJ1-1, with 7 bases that match TRBD1. This CDR3 comprises 15 residues. The germline gives CDR1 LGHDT, CDR2 YNNKEL (reference sequence). V was clipped by 1 base and J by 4 bases; unmatched bases: 6. The CDR3 spells CASSQGSTGSTEAFF. In nucleotides, the CDR3 is TGTGCCAGCAGCCAAGGATCGACAGGGAGCACTGAAGCTTTCTTT.

The sample holds a few counts of this clonotype. The chain is built from TRBV3-1 and TRBJ2-7, with unresolved D. V was shortened by 6 bases and J by 8 bases, with 17 bases between the two germline ends. CDR1 and CDR2 (germline): LGHDT, YNNKEL (reference sequence). This CDR3 region has 13 residues. The CDR3: CASSGVFTRQQYF. For the CDR3, the DNA is TGTGCCAGCAGTGGGGTATTTACGAGGCAGCAGTACTTC.

In this sample, this clonotype turned up a few times. CDR3: CASREGQLAKNIQYF. Written as DNA, the CDR3 is TGTGCCAGCAGGGAGGGCCAACTAGCCAAAAACATTCAGTACTTC. This chain uses TRBV6-2 or TRBV6-3 with TRBJ2-4, with TRBD2 as a possible D gene (6 bases). The germline V gene has CDR1 MNHEY and CDR2 SVGEGT. CDR3 length equals 15 residues. The germline V and J ends were trimmed by 6 bases and 0 bases, with 12 bases remaining between them.

The CDR3 sequence: CSAQSPLSTDTQYF. The CDR3 nucleotides read TGCAGTGCCCAAAGCCCGTTGAGCACAGATACGCAGTATTTT. The V gene is TRBV20-1, the J gene TRBJ2-3; D is ambiguous. The V and J ends lost 6 bases and 0 bases respectively, with 13 bases between them. Germline V gives CDR1 DFQATT, CDR2 SNEGSKA (reference sequence). This CDR3 is built from 14 residues.

This sequence joins TRBV7-8 and TRBJ1-5, with a weak D call TRBD1 (5 bases). Germline CDR1 reads SGHVS; CDR2 reads FQNEAQ. Trimming removed 3 bases from V and 3 bases from J, with 15 bases in between. This CDR3 has 16 amino acids. The CDR3 loop reads CASSFSGATVNQPQHF. The CDR3 region has the DNA TGTGCCAGCAGCTTTAGTGGTGCGACAGTCAATCAGCCCCAGCATTTT.

V is TRBV10-3 and J is TRBJ1-1, with 8 bases that match TRBD1. Unmatched junction bases numbered 0, after V lost 8 bases and J lost 1 base. The CDR3 is made up of 12 amino acids. The germline gives CDR1 ENHRY, CDR2 SYGVKD. The CDR3 here is CAIGTGNTEAFF. CDR3 DNA: TGTGCCATCGGGACAGGGAACACTGAAGCTTTCTTT.

This clonotype occurred many times. CDR3 loop: CASRLRGNSNQPQHF. CDR3 bases: TGTGCCAGCAGGCTCAGGGGGAATAGCAATCAGCCCCAGCATTTT. The J gene is TRBJ1-5, the V gene TRBV6-1; 7 bases agree with TRBD1. The CDR3 loop spans 15 amino acids. V shed 6 bases, J shed 0 bases, and the junction held 5 bases outside the gene matches. In germline, CDR1 is MNHNS, CDR2 SASEGT.

This clonotype was picked up many times. The genes are TRBV20-1 and TRBJ1-1; 7 bases agree with TRBD1. Germline lookup yields CDR1 DFQATT and CDR2 SNEGSKA (reference sequence). CDR3 length equals 13 residues. The trim removed 4 bases at V and 1 base at J, leaving 3 bases unmatched. CDR3 nucleotide sequence: TGCAGTGCTACCGACAGGGAGAACACTGAAGCTTTCTTT. Its protein is CSATDRENTEAFF.

For this clonotype: One end of the junction is discordant with germline, which a read error may explain. This chain joins TRBV5-1 and TRBJ2-3, with no clear D. Per the germline V gene, CDR1 is SGHRS and CDR2 is YFSETQ. CDR3 length equals 18 residues. CDR3 in DNA: TGCGCTAGCAGCTCTGACGAACGGTATTATTCTAGCACAGATACGCAGTATTTT. Translated, it gives CASSSDERYYSSTDTQYF.

The CDR3 sequence is CASSPANGNTEAFF. In DNA form, the CDR3 reads TGCGCCAGCAGCCCCGCCAACGGGAACACTGAAGCTTTCTTT. The rearrangement links TRBV4-1 to TRBJ1-1; no reliable D call. Germline V gene lookup returns CDR1 MGHRA and CDR2 YSYEKL. The CDR3 is 14 residues long. Trimming left V 4 bases short and J 1 base short, with 10 bases between.

The rearrangement links TRBV9 to TRBJ2-5, with D perhaps matching TRBD2 (6 bases). The germline CDR1 and CDR2 sequences are SGDLS and YYNGEE. The CDR3 length is 15 residues. V shed 3 bases and J shed 4 bases, with 16 bases lying between them. CDR3 DNA: TGTGCCAGCAGCGCCAGCCCTGGGGGGTTAGAGACCCAGTACTTC. Protein sequence: CASSASPGGLETQYF.

Of note for this clonotype: Just one base apart from a much larger clone, this may be a read error. The J gene is TRBJ2-2, the V gene TRBV7-9, with D hard to call. CDR3 length: 14 residues. Germline-derived CDR1 and CDR2 are SEHNR and FQNEAQ (reference sequence). Trimming stripped 4 bases from V and 1 base from J, with 7 bases between. CDR3: CASSSTMNTGELFF. The CDR3 region has the DNA TGTGCCAGCAGCTCAACAATGAACACCGGGGAGCTGTTTTTT. The full variable domain, rest sourced from reference TRBV7-9 and TRBJ2-2, is DTGVSQNPRHKITKRGQNVTFRCDPISEHNRLYWYRQTLGQGPEFLTYFQNEAQLEKSRLLSDRFSAERPKGSFSTLEIQRTEQGDSAMYLCASSSTMNTGELFFGEGSRLTVL.

This clonotype has ten or more counts. The chain recombines TRBV11-2 with TRBJ1-2; D unclear. This CDR3 is 15 amino acids long. Trimming shortened V by 2 bases and J by 0 bases, and 10 bases separated the two germline ends. Germline CDR1 reads SGHAT; CDR2 reads FQNNGV. The CDR3 sequence: CASSLSPPSNYGYTF. CDR3 nucleotide sequence: TGTGCCAGCAGCTTATCCCCGCCATCTAACTATGGCTACACCTTC.

As to this clonotype: The junction and the germline gene differ at one end; a read error may be behind it. The chain carries TRBV7-2 and TRBJ2-5; D might be TRBD1 or TRBD2, each matching 5 bases. CDR3 length: 15 amino acids. Germline V gives CDR1 SGHTA, CDR2 FQGNSA. The CDR3 bases are TGTGCCAGGAGCTTCGCCGGAGTAGGGACAGAGACCCAGTACTTC. Residues: CARSFAGVGTETQYF.

The V call is TRBV5-1, the J call TRBJ2-3, with 7 bases that match TRBD1. Germline CDR1 SGHRS, CDR2 YFSETQ. V dropped 0 bases and J dropped 10; count of bases not matched to a gene: 11. This CDR3 is built from 15 residues. CDR3 coding DNA: TGCGCCAGCAGCTTGGTCGAGACAGGGCGGGCGGCGCAGTATTTT. Translation gives CASSLVETGRAAQYF. Together with reference TRBV5-1 and TRBJ2-3, the CDR3 gives the full variable domain: KAGVTQTPRYLIKTRGQQVTLSCSPISGHRSVSWYQQTPGQGLQFLFEYFSETQRNKGNFPGRFSGRQFSNSRSEMNVSTLELGDSALYLCASSLVETGRAAQYFGPGTRLTVL.

This clonotype was seen ten or more times. The rearrangement uses TRBV11-2 and TRBJ2-5; 8 bases are shared with TRBD1. Losses at the gene ends were 5 bases for V and 2 bases for J; bases not matched to a gene: 19. The CDR3 is 19 residues long. Per germline, CDR1 SGHAT and CDR2 FQNNGV. The CDR3 is CASSPRDRRPDRPQETQYF. For the CDR3, the DNA is TGTGCCAGCAGCCCCCGGGACAGGAGACCCGACAGACCACAAGAGACCCAGTACTTC. Combining the CDR3 with reference TRBV11-2 and TRBJ2-5 gives the whole variable domain EAGVAQSPRYKIIEKRQSVAFWCNPISGHATLYWYQQILGQGPKLLIQFQNNGVVDDSQLPKDRFSAERLKGVDSTLKIQPAKLEDSAVYLCASSPRDRRPDRPQETQYFGPGTRLLVL.